The rows below give T cell receptor beta chains drawn from one sample of a study of T-cell reconstitution after alpha-beta-depleted transplantation in children. TCRdb used MiXCR to reprocess the PCR reads, holding one entry per CDR3 protein. The sample yields about 60,000 distinct CDR3 sequences, roughly 46% seen once. Sequenced material: PBMCs, mostly from graft donor cells, taken 360 days after TCRalphabeta/CD19-depleted stem cell transplant. These TCRs come from a male patient younger than 18 who had a stem cell transplant for acute lymphoblastic leukemia, so the T cells may come from the graft donor. Both conserved end residues are trimmed from each CDR3. D genes are given only for firm matches.

V: TRBV9; J: TRBJ2-2; D: .; CDR3: ASSVVSGELF
V: TRBV24-1; J: TRBJ2-3; D: .; CDR3: ATSEPDWRKDTQY
V: TRBV15; J: TRBJ2-2; D: TRBD1; CDR3: ATSRDRGDTGELF
V: TRBV7-2; J: TRBJ2-1; D: TRBD2; CDR3: ASSRDGTRSEQF
V: TRBV11-1; J: TRBJ2-2; D: TRBD2; CDR3: ASSFSQGGSGELF
V: TRBV7-6; J: TRBJ1-4; D: .; CDR3: ASSPNLWEKLF
V: TRBV15; J: TRBJ2-3; D: TRBD1; CDR3: ATSRDHRDPGQFTDTQY
V: TRBV7-2; J: TRBJ2-5; D: TRBD2; CDR3: ASSLAGGSGETQY
V: TRBV27; J: TRBJ2-7; D: .; CDR3: ASSFGAGYTYEQY
V: TRBV7-9; J: TRBJ2-7; D: .; CDR3: ASSWVGVEQY
V: TRBV28; J: TRBJ2-7; D: .; CDR3: ASSLAGARYEQY
V: TRBV6-1; J: TRBJ2-7; D: .; CDR3: ASSENGAYEQY
V: TRBV18; J: TRBJ2-1; D: TRBD1; CDR3: ASSPRRDREGNEQF
V: TRBV5-1; J: TRBJ1-2; D: .; CDR3: ASSFLGSNYGYT
V: TRBV5-1; J: TRBJ2-2; D: .; CDR3: ASSFRGDTGELF